These 16 T cell receptor beta chains were sequenced from one sample in a study of T cell responses to AZD1222 COVID-19 vaccine. Method: immunoSEQ multiplex PCR; TCRdb's copy keeps in-frame clones and lacks some. Of 95,000 to 150,000 clones in the sample, over 85% were seen once. The material sequenced was peripheral blood, taken on day 0 of AZD1222 vaccination. The receptors shown here come from an adult in good health.

V is TRBV3-1 (or the pseudogene TRBV3-2) and J is TRBJ1-2; D gene uncertain. This CDR3 has 13 residues. The V end was cut by 3 bases, the J end by 1 base, with 6 bases between. The germline V gene encodes CDR1 LGHDT and CDR2 YNNKEL (reference sequence). Written as DNA, the CDR3 is TGTGCCAGCAGCCAGGTTAATAACTATGGCTACACCTTC. This encodes CASSQVNNYGYTF.

Remarks on this clone: The same CDR3 is also encoded by other DNA sequences in this sample. The rearrangement uses TRBV6-5 and TRBJ1-1; 7 bases line up with TRBD1. Per the germline V gene, CDR1 is MNHEY and CDR2 is SVGAGI. The CDR3 length is 15 residues. V was pared by 0 bases and J by 4 bases, with 5 bases of the junction left unmatched. The CDR3 DNA reads TGTGCCAGCAGTTACTCGAGGCAGGGGGGCACTGAAGCTTTCTTT. Translating it yields CASSYSRQGGTEAFF.

The chain joins TRBV5-4 to TRBJ1-1; D may be TRBD1 (6 bases). The CDR3 loop spans 15 amino acids. V was pared by 4 bases and J by 4 bases, with 17 bases between. CDR1 and CDR2 from the germline V gene are SGHNT and YYREEE (reference sequence). The CDR3 spells CASSTQDRPPTEAFF. CDR3 in DNA: TGTGCCAGCAGCACCCAAGACAGGCCCCCCACTGAAGCTTTCTTT.

This chain connects TRBV2 to TRBJ2-1, with 7 bases fitting TRBD2. Germline CDR1 and CDR2: SNHLY and FYNNEI. This CDR3 has 16 amino acids. The V gene end was trimmed by 8 bases and the J gene end by 3 bases; junction bases not matched to a gene: 13. The CDR3 DNA reads TGTGCCAGCTGCCGTAGTCTAGCGGCTAACTACAATGAGCAGTTCTTC. Translation gives CASCRSLAANYNEQFF. The whole variable domain, filled in from reference TRBV2 and TRBJ2-1, reads EPEVTQTPSHQVTQMGQEVILRCVPISNHLYFYWYRQILGQKVEFLVSFYNNEISEKSEIFDDQFSVERPDGSNFTLKIRSTKLEDSAMYFCASCRSLAANYNEQFFGPGTRLTVL.

This chain links TRBV7-8 with TRBJ2-2, with 13 bases matching TRBD2. V gave up 2 bases and J gave up 0 bases; unmatched junction bases: 3. The CDR3 covers 18 residues. Germline V gives CDR1 SGHVS, CDR2 FQNEAQ. The CDR3 protein is CASSLRTSGRTNTGELFF. CDR3 DNA: TGTGCCAGCAGCTTACGGACTAGCGGGAGAACGAACACCGGGGAGCTGTTTTTT.

The genes are TRBV3-1 (or the pseudogene TRBV3-2) and TRBJ2-6; TRBD1 agrees at 8 bases. CDR1 is LGHDT and CDR2 is YNNKEL in the germline V gene (reference sequence). The V gene end was trimmed by 8 bases and the J gene end by 4 bases; junction bases not matched to a gene: 16. The CDR3 contains 18 residues. The CDR3 DNA is TGTGCCAGCGCTAGACGGGGGACAGGTACGGCCGGGGCCAACGTCCTGACTTTC. Translated: CASARRGTGTAGANVLTF.

V gene TRBV5-1 combines with J gene TRBJ2-1; 9 bases agree with TRBD2. This CDR3 spans 17 amino acids. Germline V lookup: CDR1 SGHRS, CDR2 YFSETQ. V trimming: 4 bases; J trimming: 4 bases; junction bases outside the gene matches: 12. This chain's CDR3 is CASSAGTGGRGYNEQFF. CDR3 DNA: TGCGCCAGCAGCGCCGGTACCGGCGGGAGGGGGTACAATGAGCAGTTCTTC.

This clone was seen just once. This sequence joins TRBV7-2 and TRBJ2-5; the match to TRBD2 covers 10 bases. The CDR3 runs to 17 residues. Losses at the gene ends were 8 bases for V and 5 bases for J; bases not matched to a gene: 17. Germline CDR1 is SGHTA and CDR2 is FQGNSA. CDR3: CASPGELAGAGEETQYF. CDR3 DNA sequence: TGTGCCAGCCCCGGGGAGCTAGCGGGGGCCGGGGAGGAGACCCAGTACTTC.

The rearrangement links TRBV23-1 to TRBJ2-1; a possible D gene is TRBD1 (6 bases). TRBV23-1 is reported as an ORF; its role is uncertain. V dropped 3 bases and J dropped 7 bases, with 28 bases sitting between them. This CDR3 region has 19 residues. CDR3 loop: CASSHRGITQGTGKNEQFF. DNA of the CDR3: TGCGCCAGCAGTCATCGGGGAATCACCCAGGGGACGGGAAAGAATGAGCAGTTCTTC.

The chain employs TRBV18 and TRBJ1-2; D is perhaps TRBD1 (6 bases). The ends were cut back, 3 bases at V and 3 bases at J, with 11 bases in the middle. In germline, CDR1 is KGHSH, CDR2 LQKENI. The CDR3 spans 14 residues. CDR3 region: CASSPSYRDYGYTF. The CDR3 DNA follows: TGTGCCAGCTCACCTTCCTACAGGGACTATGGCTACACCTTC. Variable domain in full (rest from reference TRBV18 and TRBJ1-2): NAGVMQNPRHLVRRRGQEARLRCSPMKGHSHVYWYRQLPEEGLKFMVYLQKENIIDESGMPKERFSAEFPKEGPSILRIQQVVRGDSAAYFCASSPSYRDYGYTFGSGTRLTVV.

The chain recombines TRBV25-1 with TRBJ2-1; TRBD2 matches 10 bases. Per the germline V gene, CDR1 is MGHDK and CDR2 is SYGVNS. After removal of 7 bases from V and 8 bases from J, the junction contained 8 bases not matched to a gene. The CDR3 loop spans 14 amino acids. CDR3 sequence: CASKASGRRDEQFF. The CDR3 nucleotides read TGTGCCAGCAAAGCTAGCGGGAGACGGGATGAGCAGTTCTTC. The entire variable domain, with the rest obtained from reference TRBV25-1 and TRBJ2-1, is as follows: EADIYQTPRYLVIGTGKKITLECSQTMGHDKMYWYQQDPGMELHLIHYSYGVNSTEKGDLSSESTVSRIRTEHFPLTLESARPSHTSQYLCASKASGRRDEQFFGPGTRLTVL.

This chain's CDR3 is CASKETSDLQETQYF. The CDR3 DNA follows: TGTGCCAGCAAGGAGACTAGCGATTTACAAGAGACCCAGTACTTC. The chain has TRBV7-2 and TRBJ2-5, with TRBD2 identical over 8 bases. V trimming: 7 bases; J trimming: 2 bases; junction bases outside the gene matches: 9. Looked up from germline, CDR1 is SGHTA and CDR2 is FQGNSA. This CDR3 has 15 residues.

This clone was observed a few times. The chain is built from TRBV19 and TRBJ1-5, with no clear D. Germline V CDR1 and CDR2: LNHDA, SQIVND (reference sequence). Trimming took 3 bases from V and 7 from J, leaving 10 bases between them. The length of the CDR3 is 13 residues. The CDR3: CASSMRARQPQHF. CDR3 coding DNA: TGTGCCAGTAGTATGCGGGCTCGGCAGCCCCAGCATTTT.

J is TRBJ1-2 and V is TRBV2; 10 bases fit TRBD1. Germline CDR1 SNHLY, CDR2 FYNNEI. The CDR3 totals 13 residues. With 7 bases clipped from V and 10 bases from J, the junction kept 9 bases outside the gene matches. CDR3 DNA sequence: TGTGCCAGCACCCCCGACAGGGGGCTAGACTACACCTTC. It encodes CASTPDRGLDYTF.

This clone is a singleton in its sample. The chain couples TRBV2 to TRBJ1-2; D ambiguous. The CDR3 loop spans 11 amino acids. CDR1 is SNHLY, CDR2 FYNNEI, per germline. V was cut by 6 bases and J by 2 bases, with 4 bases left in between. As DNA, the CDR3 is TGTGCCAGCAGAGAGAACTATGGCTACACCTTC. It codes for CASRENYGYTF.

The table lists this clone with a few counts. V usage is TRBV10-3 and J usage is TRBJ2-3, with D unresolved. This CDR3 has 14 amino acids. Germline CDR1 and CDR2: ENHRY and SYGVKD. V was trimmed by 4 bases and J by 6 bases, leaving 14 bases between them. The CDR3 sequence is CAISGARSVDTQYF. The CDR3 DNA reads TGTGCCATCAGTGGCGCCCGCTCGGTTGATACGCAGTATTTT.